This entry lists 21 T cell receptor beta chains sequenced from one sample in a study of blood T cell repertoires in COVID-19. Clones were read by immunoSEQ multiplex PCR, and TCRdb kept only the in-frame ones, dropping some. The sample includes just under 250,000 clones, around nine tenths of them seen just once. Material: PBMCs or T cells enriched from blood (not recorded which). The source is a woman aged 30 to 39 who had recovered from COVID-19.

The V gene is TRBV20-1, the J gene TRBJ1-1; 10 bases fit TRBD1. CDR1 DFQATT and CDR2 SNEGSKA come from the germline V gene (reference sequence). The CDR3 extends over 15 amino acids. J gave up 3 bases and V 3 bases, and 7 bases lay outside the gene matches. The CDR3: CSASPLDRGHTEAFF. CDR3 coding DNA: TGCAGTGCTAGTCCCCTCGACAGGGGGCACACTGAAGCTTTCTTT.

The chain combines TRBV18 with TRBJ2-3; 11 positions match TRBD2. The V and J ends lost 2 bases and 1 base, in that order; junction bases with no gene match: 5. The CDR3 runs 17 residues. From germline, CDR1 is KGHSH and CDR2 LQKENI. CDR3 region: CASSPTLAGGGTDTQYF. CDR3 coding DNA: TGTGCCAGCTCACCAACCCTAGCGGGAGGTGGCACAGATACGCAGTATTTT.

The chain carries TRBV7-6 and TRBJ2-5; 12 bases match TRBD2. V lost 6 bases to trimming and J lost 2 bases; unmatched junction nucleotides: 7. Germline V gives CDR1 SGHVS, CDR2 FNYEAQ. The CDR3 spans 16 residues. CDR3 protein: CASSRRLAGEQETQYF. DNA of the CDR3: TGTGCCAGCAGTCGCCGACTAGCGGGAGAACAAGAGACCCAGTACTTC.

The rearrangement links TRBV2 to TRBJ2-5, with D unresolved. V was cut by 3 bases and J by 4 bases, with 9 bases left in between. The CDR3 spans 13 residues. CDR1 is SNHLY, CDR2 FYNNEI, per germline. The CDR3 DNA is TGTGCCAGCAGTGACGCAGGCCTAGAGACCCAGTACTTC. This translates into CASSDAGLETQYF.

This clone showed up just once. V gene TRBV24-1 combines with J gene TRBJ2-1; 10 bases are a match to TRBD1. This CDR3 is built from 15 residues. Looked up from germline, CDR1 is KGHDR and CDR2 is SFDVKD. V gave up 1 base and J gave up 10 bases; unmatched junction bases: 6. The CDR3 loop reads CATSDLGQGGLEQFF. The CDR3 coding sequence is TGTGCCACCAGTGATTTAGGACAGGGGGGCCTGGAGCAGTTCTTC.

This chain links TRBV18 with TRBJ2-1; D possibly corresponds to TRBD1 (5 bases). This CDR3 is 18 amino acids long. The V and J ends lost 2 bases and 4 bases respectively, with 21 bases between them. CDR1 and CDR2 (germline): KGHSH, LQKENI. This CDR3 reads CASSPNLGQGWVYNEQFF. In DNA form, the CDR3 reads TGTGCCAGCTCACCAAACCTGGGTCAGGGTTGGGTATACAATGAGCAGTTCTTC.

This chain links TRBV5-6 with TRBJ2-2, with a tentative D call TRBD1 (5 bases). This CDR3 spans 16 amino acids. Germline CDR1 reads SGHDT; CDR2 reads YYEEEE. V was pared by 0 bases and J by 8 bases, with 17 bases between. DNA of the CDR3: TGTGCCAGCAGCTTGGCCCCGTCAGGGTCTTTGGGGGAGCTGTTTTTT. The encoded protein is CASSLAPSGSLGELFF.

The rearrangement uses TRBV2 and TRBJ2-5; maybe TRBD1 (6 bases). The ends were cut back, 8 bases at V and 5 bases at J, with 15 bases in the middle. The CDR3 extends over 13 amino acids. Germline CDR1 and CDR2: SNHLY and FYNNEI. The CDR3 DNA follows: TGTGCCAGCGGGATGGACAGACAGGAGACCCAGTACTTC. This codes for CASGMDRQETQYF.

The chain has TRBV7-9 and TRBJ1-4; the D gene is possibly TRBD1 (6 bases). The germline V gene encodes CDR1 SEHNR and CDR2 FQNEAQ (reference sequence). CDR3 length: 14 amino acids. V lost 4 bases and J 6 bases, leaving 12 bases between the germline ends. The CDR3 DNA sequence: TGTGCCAGCAGCTCGGCGGGGGGGCATGAAAAACTGTTTTTT. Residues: CASSSAGGHEKLFF. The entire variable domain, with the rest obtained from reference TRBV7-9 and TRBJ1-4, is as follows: DTGVSQNPRHKITKRGQNVTFRCDPISEHNRLYWYRQTLGQGPEFLTYFQNEAQLEKSRLLSDRFSAERPKGSFSTLEIQRTEQGDSAMYLCASSSAGGHEKLFFGSGTQLSVL.

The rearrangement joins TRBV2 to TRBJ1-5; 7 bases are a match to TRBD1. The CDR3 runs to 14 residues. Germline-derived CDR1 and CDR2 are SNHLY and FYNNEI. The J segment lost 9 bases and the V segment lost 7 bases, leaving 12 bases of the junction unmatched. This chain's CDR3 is CASTLEEGGAPQHF. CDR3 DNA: TGTGCCAGCACCCTGGAAGAAGGGGGCGCGCCCCAGCATTTT. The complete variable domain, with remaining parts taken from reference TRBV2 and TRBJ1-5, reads EPEVTQTPSHQVTQMGQEVILRCVPISNHLYFYWYRQILGQKVEFLVSFYNNEISEKSEIFDDQFSVERPDGSNFTLKIRSTKLEDSAMYFCASTLEEGGAPQHFGDGTRLSIL.

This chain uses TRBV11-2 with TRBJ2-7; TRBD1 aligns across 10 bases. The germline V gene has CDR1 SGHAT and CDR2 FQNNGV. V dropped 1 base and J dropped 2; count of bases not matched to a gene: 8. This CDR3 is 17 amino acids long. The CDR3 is CASSLAPSDRGTYEQYF. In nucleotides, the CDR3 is TGTGCCAGCAGCTTAGCCCCCTCGGACAGGGGGACCTACGAGCAGTACTTC.

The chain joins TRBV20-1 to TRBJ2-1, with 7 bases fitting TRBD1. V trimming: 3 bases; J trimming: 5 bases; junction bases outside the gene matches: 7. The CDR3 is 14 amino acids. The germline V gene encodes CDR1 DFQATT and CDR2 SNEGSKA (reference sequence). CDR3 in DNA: TGCAGTGCTAGTAGGCCAGGGACAGACAATGAGCAGTTCTTC. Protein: CSASRPGTDNEQFF.

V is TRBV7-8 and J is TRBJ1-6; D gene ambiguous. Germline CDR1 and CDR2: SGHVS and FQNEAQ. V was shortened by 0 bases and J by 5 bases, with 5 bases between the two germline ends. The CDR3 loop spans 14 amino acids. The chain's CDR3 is CASSLARDNSPLHF. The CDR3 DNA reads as TGTGCCAGCAGCTTAGCACGGGATAATTCACCCCTCCACTTT.

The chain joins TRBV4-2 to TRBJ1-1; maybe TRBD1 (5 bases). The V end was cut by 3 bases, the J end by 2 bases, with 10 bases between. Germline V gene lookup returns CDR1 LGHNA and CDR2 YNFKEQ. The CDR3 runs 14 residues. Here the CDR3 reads CASSQTVLNTEAFF. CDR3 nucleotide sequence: TGTGCCAGCAGCCAGACAGTCTTAAACACTGAAGCTTTCTTT.

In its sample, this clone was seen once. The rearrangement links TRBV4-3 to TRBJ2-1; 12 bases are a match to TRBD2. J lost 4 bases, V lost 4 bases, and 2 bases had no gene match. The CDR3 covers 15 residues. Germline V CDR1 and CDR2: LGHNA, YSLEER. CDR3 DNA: TGCGCCAGCAGCCCCGGACTAGCGGGATACAATGAGCAGTTCTTC. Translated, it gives CASSPGLAGYNEQFF.

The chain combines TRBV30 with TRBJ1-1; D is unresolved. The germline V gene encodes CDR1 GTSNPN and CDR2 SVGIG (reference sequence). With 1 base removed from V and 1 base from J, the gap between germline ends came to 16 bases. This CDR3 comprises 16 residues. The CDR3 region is CAWSGVRGSWNTEAFF. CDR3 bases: TGTGCCTGGAGTGGCGTTCGCGGGTCTTGGAACACTGAAGCTTTCTTT.

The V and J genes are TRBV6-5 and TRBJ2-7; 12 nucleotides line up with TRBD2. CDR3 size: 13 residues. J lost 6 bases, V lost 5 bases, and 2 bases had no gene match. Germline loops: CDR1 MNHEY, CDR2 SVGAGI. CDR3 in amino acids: CASSRTSGIEQYF. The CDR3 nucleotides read TGTGCCAGCAGTAGGACTAGCGGGATCGAGCAGTACTTC.

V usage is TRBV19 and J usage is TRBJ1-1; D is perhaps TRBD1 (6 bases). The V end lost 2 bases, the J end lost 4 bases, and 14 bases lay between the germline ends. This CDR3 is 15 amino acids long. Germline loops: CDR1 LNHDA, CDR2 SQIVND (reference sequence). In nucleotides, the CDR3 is TGTGCCAGTAGTATATGGACAGCAAGGGGCACTGAAGCTTTCTTT. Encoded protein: CASSIWTARGTEAFF. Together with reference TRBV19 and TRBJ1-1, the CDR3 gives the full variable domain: DGGITQSPKYLFRKEGQNVTLSCEQNLNHDAMYWYRQDPGQGLRLIYYSQIVNDFQKGDIAEGYSVSREKKESFPLTVTSAQKNPTAFYLCASSIWTARGTEAFFGQGTRLTVV.

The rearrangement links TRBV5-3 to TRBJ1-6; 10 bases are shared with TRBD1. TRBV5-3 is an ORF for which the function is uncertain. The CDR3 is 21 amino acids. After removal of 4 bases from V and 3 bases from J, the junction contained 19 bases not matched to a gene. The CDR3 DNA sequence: TGTGCCAGAAGCCCGTCCGGGACAGGGGTCCCCCTATCCCTCTATAATTCACCCCTCCACTTT. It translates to CARSPSGTGVPLSLYNSPLHF.

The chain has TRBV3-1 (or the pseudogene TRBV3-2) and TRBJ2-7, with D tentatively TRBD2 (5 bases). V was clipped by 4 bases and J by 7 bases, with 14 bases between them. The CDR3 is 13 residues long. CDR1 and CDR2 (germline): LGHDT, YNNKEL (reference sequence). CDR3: CASSPLRTGEQYF. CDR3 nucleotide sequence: TGTGCCAGCAGCCCGCTACGCACGGGGGAGCAGTACTTC.

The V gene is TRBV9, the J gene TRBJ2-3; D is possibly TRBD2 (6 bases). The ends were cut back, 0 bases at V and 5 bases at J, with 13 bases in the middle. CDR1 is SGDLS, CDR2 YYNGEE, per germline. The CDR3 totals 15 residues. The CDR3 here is CASSVVWGERDTQYF. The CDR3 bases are TGTGCCAGCAGCGTAGTGTGGGGGGAGAGAGATACGCAGTATTTT. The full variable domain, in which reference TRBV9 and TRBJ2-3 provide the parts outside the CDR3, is DSGVTQTPKHLITATGQRVTLRCSPRSGDLSVYWYQQSLDQGLQFLIQYYNGEERAKGNILERFSAQQFPDLHSELNLSSLELGDSALYFCASSVVWGERDTQYFGPGTRLTVL.